Listed here is a single TCR beta chain. Its matching antigen is unknown. Its ends do not fully match the called genes, so a read error is possible. This CDR3 region has 14 residues. Germline CDR1 reads MNHEY; CDR2 reads SVGEGT. TCRbeta libraries were built with three rounds of nested PCR, modified from ARM-PCR. TCRdb reprocessed the multiplex PCR reads with MiXCR, giving one entry per CDR3 protein. The profile shows 81,000 or so distinct CDR3 sequences, roughly 80% of them singletons. This specimen comes from a study of tumor and adjacent non-tumor tissue in lung cancer. Study as a whole: Stage I to III disease affected ten to eleven men and about five women aged about 31 to 76. General study findings and limits: Tumor tissue had significantly higher TCR diversity than normal lung. Top 100 clones took a larger repertoire share in normal lung. Tumor TCR diversity, when higher, was linked to shorter survival.

RNA was extracted from bulk tissue without any cell sorting. Sequencing used lung tumor tissue. This receptor was obtained from a woman in her fifties or sixties with non-small cell lung cancer. The chain links TRBV6-2 or TRBV6-3 to TRBJ2-1; D might be TRBD1 (5 bases). The CDR3 loop is CVSITSRRSGEQFF. The CDR3 nucleotides are TGTGTCAGCATCACATCTCGGCGGTCAGGGGAGCAGTTCTTC.